The clone carrying this T cell receptor beta chain was counted only a few times. The antigen is not known. This entry belongs to a study of Tregs in tolerant kidney transplant recipients. The germline V gene encodes CDR1 SNHLY and CDR2 FYNNEI. The CDR3 loop spans 12 amino acids. The V end was cut by 6 bases, the J end by 3 bases, with 9 bases between. Only in-frame clones appear in the TCRdb table, and some are missing; sequencing was by immunoSEQ multiplex PCR. Of fewer than 95,000 clones listed, roughly 93% are singletons. Findings of the study overall: Expanding Tregs on activated donor B cells appeared to best identify donor-specific TCRbeta clones.

Mixed chimerism was transient after nonmyeloablative marrow transplants from related graft donors. The origin of this receptor is a human patient who received a combined kidney and bone marrow transplant. Certain T cells may be donor cells from the graft. The rearrangement links TRBV2 to TRBJ2-7, with D unclear. Sequencing was performed on CD4+ T cells from blood (PBMCs), taken 12 months after the transplant. The CDR3 sequence is CASSRYHYEQYF. CDR3 nucleotide sequence: TGTGCCAGCAGCAGATATCACTACGAGCAGTACTTC.